This TCR beta chain is from a study of Graves' ophthalmopathy and Graves' hyperthyroidism. Across the study: Peripheral blood (taken before any treatment) was collected at initial diagnosis.

This clonotype was found once. Its antigen is unidentified. The CDR3 has 14 amino acids. Germline loops: CDR1 MNHEY, CDR2 SMNVEV (reference sequence). Trimming cost V 1 base and J 11 bases, with 14 bases left between them. Under 3 months in duration, the ophthalmopathy in affected donors had moderate-to-severe activity, CAS ≥3 and NOSPECS ≥4. Among the exclusions were patients with other autoimmune diseases, uncontrolled infections, pregnancy or lactation. Study conclusions and caveats: Sensitivity reached 85% to 90% and specificity almost 83% for a 13-signature model separating ophthalmopathy from stable hyperthyroidism.

From RNA, the CDR3 regions of TCR beta chains were amplified and sequenced. HTBI-primed first-round RT-PCR preceded second-round multiplex PCR. TCRdb re-called the multiplex PCR reads with MiXCR, one entry per CDR3 protein. The sample gives some 520,000 distinct CDR3 sequences, around an eighth of which show up once; roughly 10% is in the top ten. The sample was blood. The TCR originated in a woman aged 30 to 39 with Graves' ophthalmopathy. The chain has TRBV27 and TRBJ2-2; D remains ambiguous. In nucleotides, the CDR3 is TGTGCCAGCAGTTTATTGTCGGAACGGTCCGAGCTGTTTTTT. As protein: CASSLLSERSELFF.